This T cell receptor beta chain originates from a study of shared clonotypes between healthy human individuals. Findings and caveats of the study: Clonotype sharing among donors was expected to depend on sequencing depth.

Adult donors, all healthy and HIV-negative, had no recent acute infections or vaccinations. The germline V gene encodes CDR1 SGHAT and CDR2 FQNNGV. This CDR3 has 16 residues. Trimming removed 2 bases at V and 7 bases at J, with 18 bases between. Regarding this clone: Its antigen is unknown.

Authors' methods: Junction-only sequences without quality scores came from ImmunoSEQ, so filtering differed. The table came from immunoSEQ multiplex PCR; TCRdb's copy has only in-frame clones and leaves some out. The V and J calls and clone size were taken over from that table, and D and trimming were inferred from the DNA. The sample shows about 1.1 million clones, around 82% of them seen only once. The chain couples TRBV11-2 to TRBJ1-3; unclear D gene. The sequenced sample was memory CD4+ T cells from PBMCs. Subset given: CD45RA-negative fraction. The clonotype originates from a man younger than 30 in good health. Some clones in this sample may be carry-over from other donors' samples. The CDR3 DNA sequence: TGTGCCAGCAGCTTATCGCCCCGAGGAATCGGGAACACCATATATTTT. This encodes CASSLSPRGIGNTIYF.